This T cell receptor beta chain derives from a study of tumor and adjacent non-tumor tissue in lung cancer (dated by TCRdb to 2016 to 2019). About the investigation overall: Of the cohort, eleven to twelve patients had adenocarcinoma, 2 had squamous cell carcinoma and 1 had small cell lung cancer. The 15 enrolled patients, of whom roughly 10 were men and 5 were women, were aged roughly 30 to 76 years and were diagnosed with TNM stage I to III disease. A total of around 130,000,000 productive TCRbeta reads were generated by sequencing, corresponding to an average of roughly 4.1 million reads per sample. Using bulk TCRbeta repertoires from roughly 14 lung cancer patients, the study set lung tumor tissue side by side with matched distant non-tumor lung tissue. For each patient, one tumor sample and one normal lung sample were taken, giving 25 to 30 paired specimens that underwent TCRbeta CDR3 sequencing. Overall study outcomes, separate from this receptor: With only approximately 15 patients in the cohort, the authors noted that larger samples and more detailed clinical data are needed. The sequencing platform is not named in the methods, and unique molecular identifiers are not mentioned. The top 100 clones made up a significantly larger cumulative share of the repertoire in normal lung than in tumor tissue. TCR diversity was significantly higher in younger patients, and higher tumor TCR diversity was associated with shorter overall and disease-free survival. Peripheral blood was not sequenced, so blood TCRbeta repertoires were not examined in the lung cancer patients of the study. Significantly higher TCR diversity (inverse Simpson) was observed in tumor tissue than in normal lung tissue (roughly 470 vs 170, P = 0.0075, Mann-Whitney U test).

RNA was extracted from bulk unsorted tissue and checked for quality with a NanoDrop ND-1000 and an Agilent 2100. For the normal lung samples, distant non-tumor tissue was collected more than 3 cm away from the tumor edge. The donors were newly diagnosed lung cancer patients admitted for thoracic surgery in China from August to November 2014 who had not received prior chemotherapy. Anyone who had undergone radiotherapy or chemotherapy before, or who had another cancer at the same time, was left out of the study. Surgical tissue pieces of roughly 1-2.1 cm3 were preserved in RNAlater solution and stored at -80 °C until use. Notes on this clonotype: Its antigen is unknown. The junction differs from germline at one of its ends, possibly a read error.

Library construction relied on multiplex PCR. These reads were obtained on an Illumina HiSeq 2500. TCRbeta libraries were constructed through three rounds of nested PCR with primers (Table S4) according to protocols adapted from ARM-PCR. PCR products of 200-500 bp were gel-excised and purified with the QIAquick gel extraction kit before sequencing. Per the original workflow: Trimmomatic was used to clean the reads, FLASH was used to merge the reads into complete CDR3 sequences, and MiTCR was used to assign the reads to V(D)J germline segments. VDJtools was used to compute clonal diversity as the inverse Simpson's index. A read counted as productive if the sequence was in-frame and lacked a premature stop codon. TCRdb passed the public sequencing reads through fastp at Q25 and MiXCR, retaining productive beta sequences. Rows with one shared CDR3 protein collapse into an entry with the most common genes and DNA. It is TCRdb's table, rather than the study itself, that gives the V and J calls and clone size. Counted in this sample were tens of thousands of distinct CDR3 sequences; approximately 80% of them appeared once. 50% to 65% of the sample goes to the ten largest clones.

Inclusive of the bounding cysteine and phenylalanine, the CDR3 is 18 residues long. Solely the CDR3 DNA is kept, with 54 bases framed from the first base. CDR1 and CDR2 are read off the germline V gene as SGHNT and YENEEA. The rearranged segments are TRBV11-3 and TRBJ1-1; the D gene cannot be named for sure. This clonotype originated in a man aged 55 to 69 with non-small cell lung cancer. The sample taken for sequencing was distant non-tumor lung tissue. The CDR3 reads as follows: CASSLTPNLYGRNTDAFF. The nucleotide sequence is given as TGTGCCAGCAGTTTAACGCCGAATTTGTATGGTCGGAACACTGATGCTTTCTTT.